Below, 23 T cell receptor beta chains from the same sample are listed, as sequenced in a study of blood T cell repertoires in COVID-19. The table came from immunoSEQ multiplex PCR; TCRdb's copy has only in-frame clones and leaves some out. The table lists roughly 140,000 clones, over 80% of them singletons. The sample taken for sequencing was peripheral blood. The receptors come from a woman between 50 and 59 years old with acute or convalescent COVID-19.

The chain is built from TRBV3-1 (or the pseudogene TRBV3-2) and TRBJ1-1, with D maybe TRBD1 (5 bases). Germline CDR1 is LGHDT and CDR2 is YNNKEL (reference sequence). The V end was cut by 3 bases, the J end by 0 bases, with 17 bases between. The CDR3 length is 17 residues. The CDR3 loop reads CASSHNLGPDMNTEAFF. CDR3 DNA: TGTGCCAGCAGCCACAATTTGGGGCCCGATATGAACACTGAAGCTTTCTTT.

The gene calls are TRBV7-3 and TRBJ1-1; D possibly corresponds to TRBD1 (6 bases). V dropped 2 bases and J dropped 6 bases, with 16 bases sitting between them. CDR3 length equals 15 residues. Germline lookup yields CDR1 SGHTA and CDR2 FQGTGA. CDR3 residues: CASSLLGADLSEAFF. In nucleotides, the CDR3 is TGTGCCAGCAGCTTATTGGGGGCGGATCTCTCTGAAGCTTTCTTT.

This rearrangement joins TRBV15 to TRBJ1-1; 8 bases map to TRBD1. Unmatched junction bases numbered 14, after V lost 7 bases and J lost 1 base. The CDR3 runs 17 residues. Germline V gives CDR1 LNHNV, CDR2 YYDKDF (reference sequence). The DNA for the CDR3 is TGTGCCACCAACCCGGGTCAGGGGGCAGGAAGGAACACTGAAGCTTTCTTT. Its translation is CATNPGQGAGRNTEAFF.

The rearrangement joins TRBV19 to TRBJ2-1; 14 bases map to TRBD2. CDR1 is LNHDA, CDR2 SQIVND, per germline (reference sequence). V lost 1 base, J lost 9 bases, and 5 bases stayed unmatched. This CDR3 is 16 amino acids long. The CDR3 DNA follows: TGTGCCAGTAGTATAGGTGGGACTAGCGGGAGTGTTGAGCAGTTCTTC. It specifies CASSIGGTSGSVEQFF.

This clone was detected only once. The chain has TRBV5-8 and TRBJ1-5; the match to TRBD1 covers 10 bases. Germline CDR1 is SGHTS and CDR2 is YDEGEE. The V gene end was trimmed by 4 bases and the J gene end by 4 bases; junction bases not matched to a gene: 8. This CDR3 contains 16 residues. Written as DNA, the CDR3 is TGTGCCAGCAGCCCCTGGACAGGGGGGGTTAATCAGCCCCAGCATTTT. Protein: CASSPWTGGVNQPQHF.

This chain's CDR3 is CASSPLMSGSGANVLTF. CDR3 DNA: TGTGCCAGCAGCCCTCTTATGAGTGGCTCTGGGGCCAACGTCCTGACTTTC. This chain connects TRBV7-9 to TRBJ2-6, with D hard to call. Germline values: CDR1 SEHNR, CDR2 FQNEAQ (reference sequence). With 5 bases removed from V and 0 bases from J, the gap between germline ends came to 14 bases. CDR3 size: 17 residues. The full variable domain, rest sourced from reference TRBV7-9 and TRBJ2-6, is DTGVSQNPRHKITKRGQNVTFRCDPISEHNRLYWYRQTLGQGPEFLTYFQNEAQLEKSRLLSDRFSAERPKGSFSTLEIQRTEQGDSAMYLCASSPLMSGSGANVLTFGAGSRLTVL.

The chain has TRBV24-1 and TRBJ1-1, with unresolved D. Trimming stripped 6 bases from V and 0 bases from J, with 7 bases between. Germline values: CDR1 KGHDR, CDR2 SFDVKD. The CDR3 is made up of 13 amino acids. The CDR3 DNA follows: TGTGCCACCAGTAACACCGTGAACACTGAAGCTTTCTTT. This codes for CATSNTVNTEAFF.

CDR3 DNA sequence: TGTGCCAGCAGCCTCGTCCGGGACAGGGTTCCGGGGGAGCAGTACTTC. Its translation: CASSLVRDRVPGEQYF. The J gene is TRBJ2-7, the V gene TRBV11-3, with 9 bases identical to TRBD1. The V segment lost 5 bases and the J segment 7 bases; nucleotides outside the gene matches: 15. CDR1 SGHNT and CDR2 YENEEA come from the germline V gene. The CDR3 loop spans 16 amino acids.

V is TRBV3-1 (or the pseudogene TRBV3-2) and J is TRBJ2-7; 8 bases match TRBD1. The CDR3 has 17 residues. After removal of 0 bases from V and 6 bases from J, the junction contained 13 bases not matched to a gene. Per the germline V gene, CDR1 is LGHDT and CDR2 is YNNKEL (reference sequence). The CDR3 sequence: CASSQDPGGAWRVEQYF. The CDR3 DNA reads as TGTGCCAGCAGCCAAGATCCAGGGGGCGCATGGAGGGTCGAGCAGTACTTC.

In the case of this clone: The sample holds other DNA sequences that translate to the same CDR3. The chain combines TRBV7-6 with TRBJ1-2; 11 bases agree with TRBD1. Germline lookup yields CDR1 SGHVS and CDR2 FNYEAQ. There are 15 residues in the CDR3. The V segment lost 5 bases and the J segment 3 bases; nucleotides outside the gene matches: 5. CDR3 bases: TGTGCCAGCAGCCTCCGGGACAGGGGGGACTATGGCTACACCTTC. It codes for CASSLRDRGDYGYTF.

As concerns this clone: Sequence at one end of the junction differs from germline and may be a read error. This chain uses TRBV7-7 with TRBJ2-1; tentative D call: TRBD2 (6 bases). The CDR3 sequence is 15 residues long. The germline V gene has CDR1 SSHAT and CDR2 FNYEAQ (reference sequence). The CDR3 region has the DNA TGTGCTAGCAGCCTTAGCGGAACCTCCTACAATGAGCAGTTCTTC. Amino acid sequence: CASSLSGTSYNEQFF.

The genes are TRBV27 and TRBJ1-5, with D hard to call. The germline V gene has CDR1 MNHEY and CDR2 SMNVEV (reference sequence). V was trimmed by 2 bases and J by 11 bases, leaving 13 bases between them. The CDR3 extends over 13 amino acids. The CDR3 bases are TGTGCCAGCAGTTTACGTGAGGGTGCGGCCCAGCATTTT. Amino acids: CASSLREGAAQHF.

The rearrangement joins TRBV2 to TRBJ2-5; possible D gene TRBD1, 5 bases. CDR1 is SNHLY and CDR2 is FYNNEI in the germline V gene. V lost 5 bases and J lost 0, with 10 bases in between. The CDR3 has 14 residues. The CDR3 is CASSYRIYQETQYF. CDR3 nucleotides: TGTGCCAGCAGTTACAGGATTTACCAAGAGACCCAGTACTTC.

The chain couples TRBV19 to TRBJ2-5; no clear D. The CDR3 length is 14 residues. Germline V gene sequence: CDR1 LNHDA, CDR2 SQIVND (reference sequence). The ends were cut back, 1 base at V and 5 bases at J, with 11 bases in the middle. The CDR3 DNA reads as TGTGCCAGTAGTATAGCCGGGTTTGGGGAGACCCAGTACTTC. Protein product: CASSIAGFGETQYF.

V is TRBV5-1 and J is TRBJ2-1, with 11 positions matching TRBD2. Losses at the gene ends were 6 bases for V and 11 bases for J; bases not matched to a gene: 10. Germline values: CDR1 SGHRS, CDR2 YFSETQ. This CDR3 is built from 14 residues. Here the CDR3 DNA reads TGCGCCAGCACACCGACTAGCGGGACATTTAAGCAGTTCTTC. This encodes CASTPTSGTFKQFF.

This chain links TRBV9 with TRBJ1-2, with 7 positions matching TRBD1. V gave up 0 bases and J gave up 0 bases; unmatched junction bases: 2. Germline values: CDR1 SGDLS, CDR2 YYNGEE. The CDR3 runs to 15 residues. The CDR3 DNA reads TGTGCCAGCAGCGTAGAGGGACAGCCTAACTATGGCTACACCTTC. It yields the protein CASSVEGQPNYGYTF.

The J gene is TRBJ2-4, the V gene TRBV7-2; a possible D gene is TRBD1 (6 bases). Trimming removed 5 bases from V and 3 bases from J, with 14 bases in between. The CDR3 extends over 15 amino acids. CDR1 and CDR2 (germline): SGHTA, FQGNSA. The CDR3 is CASSADRSGKNIQYF. The CDR3 DNA follows: TGTGCCAGCAGCGCAGACAGGTCGGGCAAAAACATTCAGTACTTC.

This clone was seen only once. This chain uses TRBV7-9 with TRBJ2-3, with TRBD2 identical over 11 bases. This CDR3 contains 16 residues. V was clipped by 5 bases and J by 5 bases; unmatched bases: 9. In germline, CDR1 is SEHNR, CDR2 FQNEAQ (reference sequence). DNA for the CDR3: TGTGCCAGCAGCCTTCTTAGCGGGAGGGCCTTAGATACGCAGTATTTT. This gives the protein CASSLLSGRALDTQYF.

V is TRBV3-1 (or the pseudogene TRBV3-2) and J is TRBJ2-7; D not resolved. In germline, CDR1 is LGHDT, CDR2 YNNKEL (reference sequence). Trimming shortened V by 8 bases and J by 6 bases, and 11 bases separated the two germline ends. The length of the CDR3 is 11 residues. The CDR3 sequence: CASGQRAEQYF. The CDR3 nucleotides read TGTGCCAGCGGGCAACGTGCCGAGCAGTACTTC.

V is TRBV4-1 and J is TRBJ2-7; 8 nucleotides align to TRBD1. J was trimmed by 5 bases and V by 4 bases; bases with no gene match: 13. The germline V gene encodes CDR1 MGHRA and CDR2 YSYEKL. The CDR3 totals 16 residues. CDR3 sequence (DNA): TGCGCCAGCAGCCGAACGATTACAGGGGGTACCGACGAGCAGTACTTC. Encoded protein: CASSRTITGGTDEQYF.

V is TRBV7-9 and J is TRBJ1-1; 8 bases agree with TRBD1. CDR3 length: 13 residues. The germline V gene has CDR1 SEHNR and CDR2 FQNEAQ (reference sequence). The J segment lost 11 bases and the V segment lost 3 bases, leaving 8 bases of the junction unmatched. CDR3 sequence reads: CASSFPGQGPAFF. In nucleotides, the CDR3 is TGTGCCAGCAGCTTTCCCGGACAGGGACCCGCTTTCTTT.

The J gene is TRBJ1-3, the V gene TRBV5-1; 9 nucleotides line up with TRBD1. The CDR3 has 16 amino acids. Germline V gene data show CDR1 as SGHRS and CDR2 as YFSETQ. Trimming removed 3 bases from V and 2 bases from J; junction bases left unmatched: 6. The CDR3 DNA reads TGCGCCAGCAGCTGGGGGACAGGGCAAGCTGGAAACACCATATATTTT. Its translation is CASSWGTGQAGNTIYF.

The chain has TRBV11-1 and TRBJ2-7, with TRBD2 identical over 11 bases. After removal of 4 bases from V and 3 bases from J, the junction contained 2 bases not matched to a gene. CDR1 is SGHAT and CDR2 is FQDESV in the germline V gene (reference sequence). The CDR3 consists of 14 residues. The CDR3 coding sequence is TGTGCCAGCAGCTCCACTAGCGGGAGCTACGAGCAGTACTTC. The encoded protein is CASSSTSGSYEQYF.